The TCR beta chain under discussion was sequenced for a study of shared clonotypes between healthy human individuals. The repertoire was sequenced with immunoSEQ multiplex PCR; TCRdb's copy has only in-frame clones and lacks some. The table lists millions of clones, more than 90% of them singletons. The CDR3 runs to 15 residues. Germline trimming cut 2 bases from V and 3 bases from J; bases unmatched to any gene: 2. Per the germline V gene, CDR1 is SEHNR and CDR2 is FQNEAQ (reference sequence). The chain links TRBV7-9 to TRBJ2-3; 10 bases line up with TRBD2. The source of this sequence is a man aged 18 to 29 in good health. The specimen was naive CD4+ T cells sorted from blood. As to subset: CD45RA+ positively selected. Here the CDR3 reads CASSLWTSGTDTQYF. CDR3 nucleotide sequence: TGTGCCAGCAGCTTATGGACTAGCGGTACAGATACGCAGTATTTT.